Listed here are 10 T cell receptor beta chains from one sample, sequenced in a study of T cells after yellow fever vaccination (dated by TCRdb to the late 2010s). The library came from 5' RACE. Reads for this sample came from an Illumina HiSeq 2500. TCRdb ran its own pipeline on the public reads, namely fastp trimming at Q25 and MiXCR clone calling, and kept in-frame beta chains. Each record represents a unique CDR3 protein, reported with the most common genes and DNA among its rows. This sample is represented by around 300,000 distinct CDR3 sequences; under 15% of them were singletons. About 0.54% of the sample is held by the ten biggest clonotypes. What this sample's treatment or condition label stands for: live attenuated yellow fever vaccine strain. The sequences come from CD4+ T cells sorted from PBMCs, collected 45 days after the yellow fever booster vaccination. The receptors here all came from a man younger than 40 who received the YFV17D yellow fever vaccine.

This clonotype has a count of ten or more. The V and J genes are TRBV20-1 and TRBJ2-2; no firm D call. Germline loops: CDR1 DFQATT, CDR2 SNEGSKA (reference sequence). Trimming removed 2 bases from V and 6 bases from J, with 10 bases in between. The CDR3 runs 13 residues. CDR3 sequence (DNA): TGCAGTGCTAGATGGCGGCTTGCCGGGGAGCTGTTTTTT. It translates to CSARWRLAGELFF.

The chain's CDR3 is CASSYYSGGGQETQYF. The DNA for the CDR3 is TGTGCCAGCAGTTACTATTCAGGGGGCGGCCAAGAGACCCAGTACTTC. The rearrangement uses TRBV6-5 and TRBJ2-5; TRBD1 agrees at 8 bases. The CDR3 spans 16 residues. With 1 base clipped from V and 1 base from J, the junction kept 5 bases outside the gene matches. Germline CDR1 MNHEY, CDR2 SVGAGI.

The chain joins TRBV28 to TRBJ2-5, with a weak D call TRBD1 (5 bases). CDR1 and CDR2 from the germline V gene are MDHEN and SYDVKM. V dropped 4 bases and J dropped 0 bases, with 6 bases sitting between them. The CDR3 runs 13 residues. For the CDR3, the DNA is TGTGCCAGCAGTTCAGGGAACCAAGAGACCCAGTACTTC. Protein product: CASSSGNQETQYF.

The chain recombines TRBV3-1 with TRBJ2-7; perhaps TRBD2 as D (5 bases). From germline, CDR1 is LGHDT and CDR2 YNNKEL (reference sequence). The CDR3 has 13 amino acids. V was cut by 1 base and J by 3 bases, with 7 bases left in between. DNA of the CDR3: TGTGCCAGCAGCCAAGGAGGAGGCTACGAGCAGTACTTC. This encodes CASSQGGGYEQYF.

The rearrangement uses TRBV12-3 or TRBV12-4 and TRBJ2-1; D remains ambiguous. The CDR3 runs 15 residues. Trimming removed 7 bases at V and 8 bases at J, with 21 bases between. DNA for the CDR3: TGTGCCAGCAAACCCGACATGGACCCTTGGGATGAGCAGTTCTTC. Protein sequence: CASKPDMDPWDEQFF.

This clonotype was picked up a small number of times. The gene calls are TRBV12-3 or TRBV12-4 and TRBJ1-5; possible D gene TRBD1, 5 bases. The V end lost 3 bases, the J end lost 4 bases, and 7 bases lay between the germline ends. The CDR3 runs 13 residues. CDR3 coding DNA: TGTGCCAGCAGTTTTTGGGGGAATCAGCCCCAGCATTTT. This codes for CASSFWGNQPQHF.

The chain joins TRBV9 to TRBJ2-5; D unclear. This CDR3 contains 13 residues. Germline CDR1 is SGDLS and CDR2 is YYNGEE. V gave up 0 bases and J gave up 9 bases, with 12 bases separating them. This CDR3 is CASSVVIGSPQYF. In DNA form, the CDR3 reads TGTGCCAGCAGCGTAGTGATCGGTTCCCCCCAGTACTTC. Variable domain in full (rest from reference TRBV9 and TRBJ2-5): DSGVTQTPKHLITATGQRVTLRCSPRSGDLSVYWYQQSLDQGLQFLIQYYNGEERAKGNILERFSAQQFPDLHSELNLSSLELGDSALYFCASSVVIGSPQYFGPGTRLLVL.

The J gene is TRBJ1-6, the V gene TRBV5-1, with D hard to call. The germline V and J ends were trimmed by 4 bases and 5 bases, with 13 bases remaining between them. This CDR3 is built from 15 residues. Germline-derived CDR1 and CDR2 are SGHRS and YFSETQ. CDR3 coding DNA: TGCGCCAGCAGCGTAATGGGAAGCGATAATTCACCCCTCCACTTT. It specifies CASSVMGSDNSPLHF.

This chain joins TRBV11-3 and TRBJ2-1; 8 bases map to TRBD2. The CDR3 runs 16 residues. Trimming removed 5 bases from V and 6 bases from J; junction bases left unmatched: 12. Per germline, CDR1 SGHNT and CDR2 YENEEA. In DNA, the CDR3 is TGTGCCAGCAGCCCCGGGGGGGTACGGGGGCGCAATGAGCAGTTCTTC. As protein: CASSPGGVRGRNEQFF.

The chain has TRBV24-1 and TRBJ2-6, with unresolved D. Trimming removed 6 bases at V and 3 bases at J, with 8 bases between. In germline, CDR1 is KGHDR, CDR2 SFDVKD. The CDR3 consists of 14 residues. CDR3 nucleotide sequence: TGTGCCACCAGTCCCTTCTATGGGGCCAACGTCCTGACTTTC. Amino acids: CATSPFYGANVLTF.